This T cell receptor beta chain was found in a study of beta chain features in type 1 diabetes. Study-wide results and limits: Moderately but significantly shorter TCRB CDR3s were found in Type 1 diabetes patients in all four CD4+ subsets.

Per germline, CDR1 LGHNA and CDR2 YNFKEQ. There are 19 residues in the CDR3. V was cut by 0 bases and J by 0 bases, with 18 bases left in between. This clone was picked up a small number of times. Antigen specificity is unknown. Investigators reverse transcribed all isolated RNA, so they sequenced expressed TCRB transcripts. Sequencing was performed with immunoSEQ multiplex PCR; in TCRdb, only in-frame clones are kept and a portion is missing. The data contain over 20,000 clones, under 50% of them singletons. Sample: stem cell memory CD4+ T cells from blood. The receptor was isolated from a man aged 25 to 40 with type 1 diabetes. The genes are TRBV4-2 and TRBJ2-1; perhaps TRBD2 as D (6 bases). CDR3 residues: CASSQDKRGGVSSYNEQFF. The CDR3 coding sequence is TGTGCCAGCAGCCAAGACAAACGGGGCGGGGTTAGCTCCTACAATGAGCAGTTCTTC.